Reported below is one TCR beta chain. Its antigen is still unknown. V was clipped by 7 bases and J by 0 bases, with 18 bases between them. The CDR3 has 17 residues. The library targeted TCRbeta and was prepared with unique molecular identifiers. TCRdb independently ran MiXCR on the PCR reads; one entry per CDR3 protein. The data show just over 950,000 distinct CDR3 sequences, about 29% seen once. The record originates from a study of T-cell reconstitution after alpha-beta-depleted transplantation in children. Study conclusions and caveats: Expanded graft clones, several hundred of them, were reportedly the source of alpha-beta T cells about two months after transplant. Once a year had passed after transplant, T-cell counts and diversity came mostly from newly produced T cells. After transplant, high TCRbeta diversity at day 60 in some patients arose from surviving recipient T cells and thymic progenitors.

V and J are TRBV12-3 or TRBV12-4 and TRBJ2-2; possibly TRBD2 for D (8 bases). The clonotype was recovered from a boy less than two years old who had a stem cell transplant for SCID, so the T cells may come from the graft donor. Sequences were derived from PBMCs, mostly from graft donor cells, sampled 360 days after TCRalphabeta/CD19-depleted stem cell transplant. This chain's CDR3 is CASKGAARGANTGELFF. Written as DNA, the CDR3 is TGTGCCAGCAAGGGGGCGGCGCGGGGGGCGAACACCGGGGAGCTGTTTTTT.